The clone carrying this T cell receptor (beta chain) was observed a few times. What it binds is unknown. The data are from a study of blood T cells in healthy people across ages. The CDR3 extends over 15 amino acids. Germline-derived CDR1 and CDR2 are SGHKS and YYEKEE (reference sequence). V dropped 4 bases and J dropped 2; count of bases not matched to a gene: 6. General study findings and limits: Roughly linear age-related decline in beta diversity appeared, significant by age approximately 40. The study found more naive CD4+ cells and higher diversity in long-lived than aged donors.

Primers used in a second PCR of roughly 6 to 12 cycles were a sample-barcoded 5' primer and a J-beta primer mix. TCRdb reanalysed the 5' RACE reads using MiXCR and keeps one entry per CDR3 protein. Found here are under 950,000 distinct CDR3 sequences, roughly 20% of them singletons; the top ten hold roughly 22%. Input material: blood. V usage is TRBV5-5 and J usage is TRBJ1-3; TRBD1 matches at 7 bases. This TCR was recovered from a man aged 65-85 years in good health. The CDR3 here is CASSARGQAGNTIYF. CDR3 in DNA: TGTGCCAGCAGCGCGAGGGGGCAAGCTGGAAACACCATATATTTT. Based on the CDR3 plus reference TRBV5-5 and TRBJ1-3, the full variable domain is DAGVTQSPTHLIKTRGQQVTLRCSPISGHKSVSWYQQVLGQGPQFIFQYYEKEERGRGNFPDRFSARQFPNYSSELNVNALLLGDSALYLCASSARGQAGNTIYFGEGSWLTVV.